This T cell receptor (beta chain) was observed in a study of blood T cell repertoires in COVID-19. Study-wide background: The United States, Italy and Spain were the sources of the acute and convalescent COVID-19 samples. PBMCs, B-cell-depleted T cells, or T cells were the source of the cDNA or gDNA that made up the material.

Per the original data handling: Nucleated cell number was recorded as an estimate derived from reference gene primer amplification. Libraries were prepared by immunoSEQ multiplex PCR; TCRdb keeps only in-frame clonotypes and omits some of them. V and J calls and clone size follow that table, whereas D and trimming were derived from the DNA. This sample has about 210,000 clones; about nine tenths occur once, and the top ten carry under 5.5%. V was clipped by 2 bases and J by 6 bases; unmatched bases: 6. The CDR3 contains 15 residues. In germline, CDR1 is MRHNA, CDR2 SNTAGT. The chain carries TRBV6-4 and TRBJ2-1; 8 positions agree with TRBD2. The clonotype originates from a woman between 40 and 55 years old with acute or convalescent COVID-19. Sequencing was carried out using peripheral blood. CDR3 sequence: CASSDHGGGLNEQFF. CDR3 DNA: TGTGCCAGCAGTGACCACGGGGGGGGCCTCAATGAGCAGTTCTTC.